This T cell receptor beta chain is from a study of blood T cell repertoires in COVID-19. Study background: COVID-19 samples, acute and convalescent, were from the United States, Italy and Spain. From T cells, B-cell-depleted T cells, or PBMCs came the material, which was cDNA or gDNA.

The CDR3 runs 15 residues. With 2 bases removed from V and 0 bases from J, the gap between germline ends came to 8 bases. The germline CDR1 and CDR2 sequences are MNHEY and SVGAGI. How the authors handled the data: Quantification of nucleated cells was approximated via reference gene primer amplification. This table comes from immunoSEQ multiplex PCR, and its TCRdb copy is limited to in-frame clones, with some not included. The V and J calls and clone size are taken from that table; D and trimming were inferred from the DNA. Among 200,000 to 300,000 clones listed, about 80% were seen once. This receptor was obtained from a woman of 80 years or more with acute or convalescent COVID-19. The V call is TRBV6-5, the J call TRBJ1-5; no clear D. The specimen was peripheral blood. CDR3 in DNA: TGTGCCAGCAGTTACGACGGAGATAGCAATCAGCCCCAGCATTTT. Translating it yields CASSYDGDSNQPQHF.